The sequence of this TCR beta chain was determined in a study of T cells after yellow fever vaccination. TCRdb redid the calling of the 5' RACE reads with MiXCR, one entry per CDR3 protein. The table shows tens of thousands of distinct CDR3 sequences, with approximately 7.3% occurring only once. Losses at the gene ends were 7 bases for V and 0 bases for J; bases not matched to a gene: 3. The germline V gene encodes CDR1 SNHLY and CDR2 FYNNEI. CDR3 length: 14 residues. This TCR was recovered from a man aged 18 to 29 who received the YFV17D yellow fever vaccine. The chain recombines TRBV2 with TRBJ2-1, with 7 positions matching TRBD2. The sequencing used CD8+ T cells sorted from PBMCs, collected less than 11 days after the first yellow fever vaccination. CDR3 DNA: TGTGCCAGCACTGGGGACTACTCCTACAATGAGCAGTTCTTC. This gives the protein CASTGDYSYNEQFF. The full variable domain, in which reference TRBV2 and TRBJ2-1 provide the parts outside the CDR3, is EPEVTQTPSHQVTQMGQEVILRCVPISNHLYFYWYRQILGQKVEFLVSFYNNEISEKSEIFDDQFSVERPDGSNFTLKIRSTKLEDSAMYFCASTGDYSYNEQFFGPGTRLTVL.